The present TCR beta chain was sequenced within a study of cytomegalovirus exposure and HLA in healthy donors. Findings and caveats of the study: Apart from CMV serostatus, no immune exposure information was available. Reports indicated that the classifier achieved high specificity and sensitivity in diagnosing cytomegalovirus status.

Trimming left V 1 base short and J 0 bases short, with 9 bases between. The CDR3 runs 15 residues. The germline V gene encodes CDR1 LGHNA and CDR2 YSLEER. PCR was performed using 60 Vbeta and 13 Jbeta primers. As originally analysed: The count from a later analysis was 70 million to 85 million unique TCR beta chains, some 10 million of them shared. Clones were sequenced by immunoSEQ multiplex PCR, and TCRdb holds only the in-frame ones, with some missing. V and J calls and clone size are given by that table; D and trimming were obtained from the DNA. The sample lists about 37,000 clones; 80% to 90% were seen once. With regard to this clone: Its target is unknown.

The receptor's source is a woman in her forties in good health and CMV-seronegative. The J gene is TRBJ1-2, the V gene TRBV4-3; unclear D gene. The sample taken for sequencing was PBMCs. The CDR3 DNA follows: TGCGCCAGCAGCCAAGCTTCCGTTACTAACTATGGCTACACCTTC. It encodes CASSQASVTNYGYTF.